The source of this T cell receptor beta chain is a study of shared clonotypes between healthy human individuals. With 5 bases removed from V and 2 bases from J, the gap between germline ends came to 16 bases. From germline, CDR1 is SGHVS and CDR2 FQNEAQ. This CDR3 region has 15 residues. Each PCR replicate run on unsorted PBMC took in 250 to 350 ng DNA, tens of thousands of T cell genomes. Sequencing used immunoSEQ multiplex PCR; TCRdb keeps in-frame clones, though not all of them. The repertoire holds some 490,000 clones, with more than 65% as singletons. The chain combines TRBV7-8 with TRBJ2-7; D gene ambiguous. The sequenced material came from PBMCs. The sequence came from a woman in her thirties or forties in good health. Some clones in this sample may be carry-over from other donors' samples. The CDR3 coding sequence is TGTGCCAGCAGCCCAGCCAGCCACGACCCCTACGAGCAGTACTTC. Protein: CASSPASHDPYEQYF.